This TCR beta chain was obtained from a study of identical twins. The CDR3 is 17 residues long. Germline CDR1 is DFQATT and CDR2 is SNEGSKA (reference sequence). V was trimmed by 3 bases and J by 4 bases, leaving 24 bases between them. With template switching, a universal primer site was added, and the cDNA carried unique molecular identifiers. MiXCR, applied by TCRdb to the 5' RACE reads, yields one record per CDR3 protein. In the table there are fewer than 500,000 distinct CDR3 sequences, less than 25% of which are singletons. In its sample, this clonotype was seen once. These data were also reused for a study on T cells expressing NK-cell markers.

The sequenced sample was CD4+ T cells sorted from blood. The TCR comes from a woman aged 18-35 years in good health. The chain carries TRBV20-1 and TRBJ1-1; possible D gene TRBD1, 6 bases. This chain's CDR3 is CSASPWGPDSPGTEAFF. CDR3 nucleotides: TGCAGTGCTAGTCCCTGGGGCCCGGACAGCCCGGGCACTGAAGCTTTCTTT.